This T cell receptor beta chain emerged from a study of blood T cell repertoires in COVID-19. Libraries were prepared by immunoSEQ multiplex PCR; TCRdb keeps only in-frame clonotypes and omits some of them. This sample has 90,000 to 110,000 clones, with 65% to 90% found just once. Germline lookup yields CDR1 SEHNR and CDR2 FQNEAQ (reference sequence). The CDR3 is 15 residues long. Trimming at V came to 1 base and at J to 5 bases, leaving 6 bases not matched to a gene. This sequence joins TRBV7-9 and TRBJ2-7; TRBD1 aligns across 9 bases. The TCR originated in a man older than 75 with acute or convalescent COVID-19. Material for sequencing was peripheral blood. CDR3 nucleotide sequence: TGTGCCAGCAGCTTAGTCGGGACAGGGACTCACGAGCAGTACTTC. It encodes CASSLVGTGTHEQYF.